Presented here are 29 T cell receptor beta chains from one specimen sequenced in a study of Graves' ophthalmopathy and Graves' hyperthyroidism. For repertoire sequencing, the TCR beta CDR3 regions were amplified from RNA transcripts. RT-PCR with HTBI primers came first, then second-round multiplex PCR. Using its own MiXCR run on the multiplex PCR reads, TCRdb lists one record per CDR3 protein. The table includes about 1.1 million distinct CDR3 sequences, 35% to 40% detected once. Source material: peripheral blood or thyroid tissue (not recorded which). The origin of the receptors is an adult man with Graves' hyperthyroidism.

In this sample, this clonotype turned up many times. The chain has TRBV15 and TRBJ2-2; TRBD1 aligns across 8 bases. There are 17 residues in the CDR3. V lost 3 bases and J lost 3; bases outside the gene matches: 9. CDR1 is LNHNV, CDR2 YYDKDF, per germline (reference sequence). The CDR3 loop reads CATSSSQGARHTGELFF. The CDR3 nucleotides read TGTGCCACCAGCAGTTCTCAGGGGGCAAGACACACCGGGGAGCTGTTTTTT.

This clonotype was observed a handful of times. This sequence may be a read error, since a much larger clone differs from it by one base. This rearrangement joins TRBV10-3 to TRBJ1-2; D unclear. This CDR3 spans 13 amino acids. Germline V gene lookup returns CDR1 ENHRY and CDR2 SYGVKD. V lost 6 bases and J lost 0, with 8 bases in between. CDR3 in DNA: TGTGCCATCAGCTACAACGCTAACTATGGCTACACCTTC. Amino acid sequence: CAISYNANYGYTF.

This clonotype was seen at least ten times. The CDR3: CASSGDNGSPLHF. CDR3 nucleotide sequence: TGTGCCAGCAGTGGGGACAACGGCTCACCCCTCCACTTT. This sequence joins TRBV2 and TRBJ1-6, with TRBD1 as a possible D gene (6 bases). The CDR3 length is 13 residues. The ends were cut back, 4 bases at V and 10 bases at J, with 11 bases in the middle. Germline CDR1 is SNHLY and CDR2 is FYNNEI. Variable domain in full (rest from reference TRBV2 and TRBJ1-6): EPEVTQTPSHQVTQMGQEVILRCVPISNHLYFYWYRQILGQKVEFLVSFYNNEISEKSEIFDDQFSVERPDGSNFTLKIRSTKLEDSAMYFCASSGDNGSPLHFGNGTRLTVT.

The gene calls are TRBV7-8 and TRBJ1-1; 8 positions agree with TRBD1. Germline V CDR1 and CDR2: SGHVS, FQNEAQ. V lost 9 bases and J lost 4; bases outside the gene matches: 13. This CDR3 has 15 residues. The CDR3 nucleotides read TGTGCCAGTAGTACAGGGGGGGTGTCGCGCACTGAAGCTTTCTTT. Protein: CASSTGGVSRTEAFF.

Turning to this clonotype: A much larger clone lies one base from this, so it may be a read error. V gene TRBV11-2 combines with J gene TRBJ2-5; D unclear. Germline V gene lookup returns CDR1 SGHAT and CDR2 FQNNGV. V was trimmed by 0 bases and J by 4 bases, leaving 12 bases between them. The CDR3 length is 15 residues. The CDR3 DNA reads TGTGCCAGCAGCTTAGACGGCAGGCCCCGAGAGACCCAGTACTTC. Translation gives CASSLDGRPRETQYF.

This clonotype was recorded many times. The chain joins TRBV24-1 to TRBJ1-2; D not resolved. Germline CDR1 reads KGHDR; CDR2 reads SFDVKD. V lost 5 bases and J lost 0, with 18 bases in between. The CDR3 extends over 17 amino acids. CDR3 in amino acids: CATSASSGQTSNYGYTF. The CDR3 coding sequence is TGTGCCACCAGTGCCAGCTCCGGCCAAACTTCTAACTATGGCTACACCTTC.

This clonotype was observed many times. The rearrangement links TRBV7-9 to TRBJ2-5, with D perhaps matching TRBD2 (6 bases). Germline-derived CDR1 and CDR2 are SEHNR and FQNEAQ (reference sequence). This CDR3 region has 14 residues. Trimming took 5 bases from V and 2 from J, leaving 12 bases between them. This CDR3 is CASSSTRGQETQYF. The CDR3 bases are TGTGCCAGCAGCAGTACCCGGGGGCAAGAGACCCAGTACTTC.

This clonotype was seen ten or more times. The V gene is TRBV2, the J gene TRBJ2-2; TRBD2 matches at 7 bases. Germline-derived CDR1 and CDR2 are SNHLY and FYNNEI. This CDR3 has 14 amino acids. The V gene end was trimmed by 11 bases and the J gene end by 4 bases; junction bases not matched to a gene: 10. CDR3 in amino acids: CASGGGIRTGELFF. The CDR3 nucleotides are TGTGCCTCCGGGGGAGGGATACGCACCGGGGAGCTGTTTTTT.

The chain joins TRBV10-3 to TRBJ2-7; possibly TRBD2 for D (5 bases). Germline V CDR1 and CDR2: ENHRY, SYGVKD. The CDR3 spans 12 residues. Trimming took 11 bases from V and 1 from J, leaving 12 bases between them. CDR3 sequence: CASKDFSYEQYF. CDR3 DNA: TGTGCCTCCAAGGACTTTTCCTACGAGCAGTACTTC.

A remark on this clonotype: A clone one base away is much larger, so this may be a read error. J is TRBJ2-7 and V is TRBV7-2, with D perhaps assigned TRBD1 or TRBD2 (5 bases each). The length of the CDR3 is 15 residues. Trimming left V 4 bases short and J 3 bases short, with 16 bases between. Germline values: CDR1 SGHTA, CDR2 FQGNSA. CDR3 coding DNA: TGTGCCAGCAGCTCCAAGGGACGGTTTGACTACGAGCAGTACTTC. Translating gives CASSSKGRFDYEQYF.

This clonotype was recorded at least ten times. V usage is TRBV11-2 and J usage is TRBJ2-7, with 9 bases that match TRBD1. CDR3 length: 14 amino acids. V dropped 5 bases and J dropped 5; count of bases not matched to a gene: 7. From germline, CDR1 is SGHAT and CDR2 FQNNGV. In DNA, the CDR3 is TGTGCCAGCAGCATGGACAGGGGAAGGGACGAGCAGTACTTC. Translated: CASSMDRGRDEQYF.

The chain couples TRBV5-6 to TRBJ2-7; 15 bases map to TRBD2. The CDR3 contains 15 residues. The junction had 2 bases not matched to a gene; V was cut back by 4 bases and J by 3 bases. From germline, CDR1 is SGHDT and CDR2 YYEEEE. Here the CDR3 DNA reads TGTGCCAGCAGCGGACTAGCGGGAGGGAACTACGAGCAGTACTTC. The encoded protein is CASSGLAGGNYEQYF.

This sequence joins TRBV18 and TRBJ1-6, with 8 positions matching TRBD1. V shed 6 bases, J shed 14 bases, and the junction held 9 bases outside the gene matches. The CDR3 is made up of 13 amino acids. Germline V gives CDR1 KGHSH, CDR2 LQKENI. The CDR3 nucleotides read TGTGCCAGCTCCGCCGGGACAGGCTACACCCTCCACTTT. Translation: CASSAGTGYTLHF.

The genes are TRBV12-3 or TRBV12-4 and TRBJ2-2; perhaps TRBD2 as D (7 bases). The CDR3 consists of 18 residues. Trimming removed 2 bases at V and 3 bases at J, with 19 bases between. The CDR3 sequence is CASSLSLGGGPDTGELFF. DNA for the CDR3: TGTGCCAGCAGTTTAAGTCTTGGGGGGGGCCCAGACACCGGGGAGCTGTTTTTT.

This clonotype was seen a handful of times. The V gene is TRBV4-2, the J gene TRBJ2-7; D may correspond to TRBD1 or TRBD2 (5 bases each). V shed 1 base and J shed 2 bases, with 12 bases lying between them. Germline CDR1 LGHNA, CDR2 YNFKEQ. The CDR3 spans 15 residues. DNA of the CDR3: TGTGCCAGCAGCCAAGCGCCCGGGGCCCCCTACGAGCAGTACTTC. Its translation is CASSQAPGAPYEQYF.

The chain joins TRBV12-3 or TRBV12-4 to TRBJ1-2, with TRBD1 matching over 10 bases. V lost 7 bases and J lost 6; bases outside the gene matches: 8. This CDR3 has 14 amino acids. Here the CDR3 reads CASNLGGTGDGYTF. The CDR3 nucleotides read TGTGCCAGCAACCTGGGGGGGACAGGGGATGGCTACACCTTC.

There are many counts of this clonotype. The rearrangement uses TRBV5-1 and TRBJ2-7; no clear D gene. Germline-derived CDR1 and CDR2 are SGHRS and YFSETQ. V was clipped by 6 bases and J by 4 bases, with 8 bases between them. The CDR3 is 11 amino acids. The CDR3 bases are TGCGCCAGCAACGGAAGTTACGAGCAGTACTTC. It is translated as CASNGSYEQYF.

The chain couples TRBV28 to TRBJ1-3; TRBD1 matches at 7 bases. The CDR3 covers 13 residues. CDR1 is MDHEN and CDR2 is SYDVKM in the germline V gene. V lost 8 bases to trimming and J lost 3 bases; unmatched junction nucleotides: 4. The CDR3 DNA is TGTGCCAGCTGCAGGGGGATTGGAAACACCATATATTTT. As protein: CASCRGIGNTIYF.

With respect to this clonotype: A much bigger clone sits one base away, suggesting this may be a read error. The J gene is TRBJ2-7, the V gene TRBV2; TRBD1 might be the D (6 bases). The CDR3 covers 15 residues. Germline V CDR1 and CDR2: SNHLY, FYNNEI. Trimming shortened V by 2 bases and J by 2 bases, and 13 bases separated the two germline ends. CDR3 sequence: CASSEQGSLTYEQYF. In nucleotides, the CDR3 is TGTGCCAGCAGTGAACAGGGGTCTCTCACCTACGAGCAGTACTTC.

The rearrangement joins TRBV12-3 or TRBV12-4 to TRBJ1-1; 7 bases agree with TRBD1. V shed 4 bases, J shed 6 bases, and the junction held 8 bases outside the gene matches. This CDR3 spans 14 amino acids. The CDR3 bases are TGTGCCAGCAGTTCCGGGACAGAGGTCTCTGAAGCTTTCTTT. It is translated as CASSSGTEVSEAFF.

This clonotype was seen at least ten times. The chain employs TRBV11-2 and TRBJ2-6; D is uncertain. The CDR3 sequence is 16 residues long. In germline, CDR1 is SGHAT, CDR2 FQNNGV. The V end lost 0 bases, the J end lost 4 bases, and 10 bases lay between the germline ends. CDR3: CASSLDSGFGANVLTF. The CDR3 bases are TGTGCCAGCAGCTTAGATTCGGGTTTCGGGGCCAACGTCCTGACTTTC.

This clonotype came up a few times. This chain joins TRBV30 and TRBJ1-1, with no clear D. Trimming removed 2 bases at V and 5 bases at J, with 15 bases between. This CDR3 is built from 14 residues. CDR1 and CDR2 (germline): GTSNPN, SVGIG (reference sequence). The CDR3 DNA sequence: TGTGCCTGGAGTTACTGGGCCCGAGGGACTGAAGCTTTCTTT. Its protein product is CAWSYWARGTEAFF.

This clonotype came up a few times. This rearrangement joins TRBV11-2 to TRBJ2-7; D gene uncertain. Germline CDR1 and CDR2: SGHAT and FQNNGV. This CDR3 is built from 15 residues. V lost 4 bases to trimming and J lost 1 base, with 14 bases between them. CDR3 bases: TGTGCCAGCAGCTCTATGGCAGTTAGGTCCTACGAGCAGTACTTC. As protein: CASSSMAVRSYEQYF.

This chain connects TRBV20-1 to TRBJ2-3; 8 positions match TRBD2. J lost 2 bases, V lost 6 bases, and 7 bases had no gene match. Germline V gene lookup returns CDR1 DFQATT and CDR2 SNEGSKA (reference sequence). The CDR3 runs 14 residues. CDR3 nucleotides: TGCAGTGCGCCTAGCGGGTTTTACACAGATACGCAGTATTTT. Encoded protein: CSAPSGFYTDTQYF.

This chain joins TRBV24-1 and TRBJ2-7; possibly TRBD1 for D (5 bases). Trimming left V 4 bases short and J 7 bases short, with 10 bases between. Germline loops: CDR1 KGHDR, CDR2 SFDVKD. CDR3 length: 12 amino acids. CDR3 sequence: CATSEFRVEQYF. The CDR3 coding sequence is TGTGCCACCAGTGAGTTCAGGGTAGAGCAGTACTTC.

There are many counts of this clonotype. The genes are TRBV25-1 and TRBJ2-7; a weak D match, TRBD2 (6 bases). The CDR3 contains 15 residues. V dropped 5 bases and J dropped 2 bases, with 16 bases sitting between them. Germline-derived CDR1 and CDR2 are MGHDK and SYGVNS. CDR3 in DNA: TGTGCCAGCAGTCCTGGAGGGACGCCGACCTACGAGCAGTACTTC. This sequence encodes CASSPGGTPTYEQYF.

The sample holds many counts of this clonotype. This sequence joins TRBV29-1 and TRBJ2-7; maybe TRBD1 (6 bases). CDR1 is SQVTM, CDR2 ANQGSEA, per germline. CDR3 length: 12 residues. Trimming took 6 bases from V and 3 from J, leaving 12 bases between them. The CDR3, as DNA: TGCAGCGTACTTACAGGGAGCTACGAGCAGTACTTC. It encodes CSVLTGSYEQYF.

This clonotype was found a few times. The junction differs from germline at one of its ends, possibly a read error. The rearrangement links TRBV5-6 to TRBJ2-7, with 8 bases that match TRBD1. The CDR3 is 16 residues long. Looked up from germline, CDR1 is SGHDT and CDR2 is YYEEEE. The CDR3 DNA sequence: TGTGCCAGCAGTTTGGAGGGGCAGGGGGCTTACTACGAGCAGTACTTC. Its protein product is CASSLEGQGAYYEQYF.

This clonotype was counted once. CDR3 DNA: TGTGCCACCAGCAGCTTACCGGGACTCCAAGAGACCCAGTACTTC. Encoded protein: CATSSLPGLQETQYF. This chain links TRBV15 with TRBJ2-5; weak D call: TRBD2 (6 bases). The germline V gene has CDR1 LNHNV and CDR2 YYDKDF (reference sequence). Between the trimmed V and J ends, which lost 3 bases and 1 base, there was a span of 12 bases. CDR3 length: 15 amino acids.